The entry below describes one T cell receptor beta chain. The data belong to a study of monozygotic twins with cystic fibrosis. Measured with immunoSEQ multiplex PCR; TCRdb has only the in-frame clones, and not every one. Among 14,000 to 15,000 clones listed, about 85% were seen once. The source is a boy between 5 and 17 years old with cystic fibrosis. The specimen was blood.

CDR3 in amino acids: CASSMLATDTQYF. In DNA, the CDR3 is TGTGCCAGTAGTATGTTGGCCACAGATACGCAGTATTTT. This chain links TRBV19 with TRBJ2-3; D gene uncertain. Trimming removed 3 bases from V and 2 bases from J, with 6 bases in between. This CDR3 region has 13 residues. Germline V gene lookup returns CDR1 LNHDA and CDR2 SQIVND (reference sequence).